This T cell receptor beta chain came from a study of blood T cell dynamics during melanoma immunotherapy. From germline, CDR1 is LNHDA and CDR2 SQIVND (reference sequence). V was trimmed by 3 bases and J by 4 bases, leaving 10 bases between them. The CDR3 runs to 14 residues. Overall study findings and caveats: Disease-control patients' PBMC repertoires became either more clonal or more diverse at W3.

Sequencing used immunoSEQ multiplex PCR; TCRdb keeps in-frame clones, though not all of them. Counted here are over 10,000 clones, around 84% occurring once; the ten biggest clones make up roughly 10%. Time point denoted: pre-treatment baseline. Samples come from before therapy and from week 3 after the first blockade cycle. In regard to this clone: Its antigen is not identified.

The receptor comes from a human donor with melanoma. The sequences come from blood, collected from a patient treated with checkpoint blockade. The chain is built from TRBV19 and TRBJ1-5, with D unresolved. The CDR3 loop reads CASSIRGDNQPQHF. The CDR3 nucleotides are TGTGCCAGTAGTATCCGCGGAGATAATCAGCCCCAGCATTTT.